The T cell receptor (beta chain) described here comes from a study of response to subunit inactivated influenza vaccine. Study-wide findings and caveats: The authors proposed limited new T cell recruitment per seasonal influenza vaccination.

CDR1 and CDR2 from the germline V gene are MNHNS and SASEGT. The CDR3 loop spans 16 amino acids. J gave up 4 bases and V 6 bases, and 10 bases lay outside the gene matches. Remarks on this clonotype: The antigen is unknown.

MiXCR was run by TCRdb on the RT-PCR reads, yielding one entry per CDR3 protein. The profile covers just under 550,000 distinct CDR3 sequences, with around 21% appearing a single time and about 2.8% taken by the ten largest. These data also featured in a second study, about T cells expressing NK-cell markers. That work states: A 5'RACE template switching approach incorporating UMIs was used to make TCR beta cDNA. Sorted CD3+CD56+NKG2C+, CD3+CD56+NKG2C- and CD3+CD56-NKG2C+ T cells supplied TCR beta repertoires. Among eight sequenced donors, seven carried HCMV seropositivity while one was seronegative. Sorting of alpha-beta TCR T cells alone was achieved in several experiments with an anti-gamma-delta TCR antibody.

The receptor comes from a man in his fifties or sixties who received an inactivated influenza vaccine. Material: CD4+ T cells sorted from PBMCs, obtained 11 to 12 days after vaccination. This chain joins TRBV6-1 and TRBJ2-1; 9 nucleotides match TRBD1. CDR3 in DNA: TGTGCCAGCAGGAAACTGACAGGGGGTATTTACAATGAGCAGTTCTTC. Its protein product is CASRKLTGGIYNEQFF.